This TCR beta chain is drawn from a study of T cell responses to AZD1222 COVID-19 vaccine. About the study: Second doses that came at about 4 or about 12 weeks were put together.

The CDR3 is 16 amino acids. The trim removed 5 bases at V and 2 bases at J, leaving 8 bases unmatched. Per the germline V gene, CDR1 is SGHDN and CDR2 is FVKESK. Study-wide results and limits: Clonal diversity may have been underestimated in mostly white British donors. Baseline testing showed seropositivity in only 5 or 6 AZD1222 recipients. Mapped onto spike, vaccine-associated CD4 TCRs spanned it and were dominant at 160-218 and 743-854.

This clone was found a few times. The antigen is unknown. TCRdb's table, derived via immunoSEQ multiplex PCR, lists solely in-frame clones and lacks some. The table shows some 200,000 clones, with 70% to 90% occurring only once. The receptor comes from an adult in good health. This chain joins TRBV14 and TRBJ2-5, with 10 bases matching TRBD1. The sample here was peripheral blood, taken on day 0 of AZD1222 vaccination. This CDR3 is CASSSSPGQGQETQYF. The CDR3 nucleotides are TGTGCCAGCAGCTCATCCCCGGGACAGGGGCAAGAGACCCAGTACTTC. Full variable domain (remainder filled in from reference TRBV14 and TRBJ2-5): EAGVTQFPSHSVIEKGQTVTLRCDPISGHDNLYWYRRVMGKEIKFLLHFVKESKQDESGMPNNRFLAERTGGTYSTLKVQPAELEDSGVYFCASSSSPGQGQETQYFGPGTRLLVL.